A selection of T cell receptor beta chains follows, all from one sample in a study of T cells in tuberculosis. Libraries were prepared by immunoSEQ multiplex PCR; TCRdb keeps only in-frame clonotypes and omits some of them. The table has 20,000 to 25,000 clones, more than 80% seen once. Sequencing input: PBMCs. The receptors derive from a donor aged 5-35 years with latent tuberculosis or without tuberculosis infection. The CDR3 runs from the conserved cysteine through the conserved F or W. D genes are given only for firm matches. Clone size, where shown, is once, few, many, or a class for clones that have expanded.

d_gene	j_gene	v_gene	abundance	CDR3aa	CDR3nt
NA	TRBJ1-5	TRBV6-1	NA	CASSGQLYSNQPQHF	TGTGCCAGCAGTGGACAGCTATATAGCAATCAGCCCCAGCATTTT
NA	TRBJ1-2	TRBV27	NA	CASSRSGTINYGYTF	TGTGCCAGCAGCCGCTCCGGGACAATCAACTATGGCTACACCTTC
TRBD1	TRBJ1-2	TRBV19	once	CASSSSGQGAIGYTF	TGTGCCAGTAGTTCTAGTGGACAGGGGGCGATAGGCTACACCTTC
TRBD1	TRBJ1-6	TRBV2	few	CASSSTGGTYNSPLHF	TGTGCCAGCAGTTCTACAGGGGGAACCTATAATTCACCCCTCCACTTT
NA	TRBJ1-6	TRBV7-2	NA	CASSFSGGGSPLHF	TGTGCCAGCAGCTTTTCGGGGGGAGGGTCACCCCTCCACTTT
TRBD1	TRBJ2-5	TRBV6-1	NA	CAGTGAGTVLETQYF	TGTGCCGGCACCGGCGCCGGGACAGTTCTTGAGACCCAGTACTTC
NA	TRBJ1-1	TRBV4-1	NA	CASSPDGYLGGAGAFF	TGCGCCAGCAGCCCCGACGGTTATCTTGGGGGCGCAGGAGCTTTCTTT
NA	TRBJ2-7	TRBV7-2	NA	CASSLVGASYEQYF	TGTGCCAGCAGCTTAGTGGGGGCCTCCTACGAGCAGTACTTC
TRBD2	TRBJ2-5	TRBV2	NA	CASSSSGGVFQETQYF	TGTGCCAGCAGTTCCAGCGGGGGGGTATTCCAAGAGACCCAGTACTTC
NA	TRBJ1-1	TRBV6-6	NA	CASSYRAGSASEAFF	TGTGCCAGCAGTTACCGTGCAGGGTCAGCGTCTGAAGCTTTCTTT
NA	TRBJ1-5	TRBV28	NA	CASSSTSDSTNQPQHF	TGTGCCAGCAGTTCAACCTCTGACAGTACTAATCAGCCCCAGCATTTT
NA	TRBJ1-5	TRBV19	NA	CASSIGRGIRNQPQHF	TGTGCCAGTAGTATCGGTAGAGGTATAAGGAATCAGCCCCAGCATTTT
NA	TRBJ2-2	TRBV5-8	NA	CASSGRLGGTGELFF	TGTGCCAGCAGCGGAAGACTAGGCGGCACCGGGGAGCTGTTTTTT
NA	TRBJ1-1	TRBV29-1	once	CSVDGNMNTEAFF	TGCAGCGTTGATGGCAACATGAACACTGAAGCTTTCTTT
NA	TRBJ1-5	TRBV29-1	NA	CSVAGSNQPQHF	TGCAGCGTTGCCGGTAGCAATCAGCCCCAGCATTTT
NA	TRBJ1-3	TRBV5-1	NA	CASSLGQSGEIGNTIYF	TGCGCCAGCAGCTTGGGTCAATCCGGGGAGATAGGAAACACCATATATTTT
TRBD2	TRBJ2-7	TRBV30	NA	CAWSVLAGGEQYF	TGTGCCTGGAGTGTACTAGCGGGGGGCGAGCAGTACTTC
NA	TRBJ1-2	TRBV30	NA	CAWSAGSGRGYTF	TGTGCCTGGAGTGCCGGGTCAGGGCGAGGCTACACCTTC
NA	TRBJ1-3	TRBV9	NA	CASSVHSGNTIYF	TGTGCCAGCAGCGTTCACTCTGGAAACACCATATATTTT
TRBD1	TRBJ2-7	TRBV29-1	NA	CSVVTGTGLHEQYF	TGCAGCGTAGTCACCGGGACAGGGCTCCACGAGCAGTACTTC
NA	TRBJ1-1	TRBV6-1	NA	CASSEAGAVNTEAFF	TGTGCCAGCAGTGAAGCAGGGGCAGTGAACACTGAAGCTTTCTTT
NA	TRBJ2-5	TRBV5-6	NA	CASSYGLGAGETQYF	TGTGCCAGCAGCTACGGGTTGGGGGCCGGGGAGACCCAGTACTTC
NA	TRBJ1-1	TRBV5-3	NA	CARRVVRVEAFF	TGTGCCAGAAGGGTGGTCCGGGTAGAAGCTTTCTTT
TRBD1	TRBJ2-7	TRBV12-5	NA	CASGLSPGQGDYEQYF	TGTGCTAGTGGTTTGTCCCCGGGACAGGGTGACTACGAGCAGTACTTC
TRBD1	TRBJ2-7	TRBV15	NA	CATSNPSILDRVNEQYF	TGTGCCACCAGCAACCCCAGTATCTTGGACAGGGTGAACGAGCAGTACTTC
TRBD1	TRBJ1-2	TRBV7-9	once	CASSSNRQGAYGYTF	TGTGCCAGCAGCTCCAATAGACAGGGGGCCTATGGCTACACCTTC
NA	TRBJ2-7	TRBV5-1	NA	CASSSQGIGYEQYF	TGCGCCAGCAGCTCTCAGGGAATAGGGTACGAGCAGTACTTC
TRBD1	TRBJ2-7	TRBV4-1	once	CASSQWAQDRGRQQYF	TGCGCCAGCAGCCAATGGGCGCAGGACAGGGGACGTCAGCAGTACTTC
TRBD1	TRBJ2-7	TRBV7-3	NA	CASSPSGQGDEQYF	TGTGCCAGCAGCCCCTCCGGACAGGGCGACGAGCAGTACTTC
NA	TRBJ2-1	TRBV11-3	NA	CASSSGELYNEQFF	TGTGCCAGCAGCTCGGGGGAACTTTACAATGAGCAGTTCTTC
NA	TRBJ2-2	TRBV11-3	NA	CASSFASTGELFF	TGTGCCAGCAGCTTTGCCAGCACCGGGGAGCTGTTTTTT
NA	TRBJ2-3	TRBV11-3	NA	CASSVVTGSTDTQYF	TGTGCCAGCAGCGTAGTCACAGGGAGCACAGATACGCAGTATTTT
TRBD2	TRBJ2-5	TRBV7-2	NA	CASSLVRLAGLHQETQYF	TGTGCCAGCAGCTTAGTTAGGCTAGCGGGGCTCCATCAAGAGACCCAGTACTTC
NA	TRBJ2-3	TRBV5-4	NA	CASGNGGSDTQYF	TGTGCCAGCGGGAATGGGGGCTCAGATACGCAGTATTTT
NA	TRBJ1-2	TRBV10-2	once	CATHREGGYTF	TGCGCCACTCACAGGGAGGGCGGCTACACCTTC
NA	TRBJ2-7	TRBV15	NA	CATTSKWAGGEQYF	TGTGCCACCACCTCAAAGTGGGCCGGGGGCGAGCAGTACTTC
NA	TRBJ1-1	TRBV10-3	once	CATEESTRAEAFF	TGTGCCACTGAGGAATCAACCAGAGCTGAAGCTTTCTTT
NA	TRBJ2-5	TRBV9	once	CASRPQNQGSGETQYF	TGTGCCAGCAGGCCCCAGAATCAGGGGTCAGGAGAGACCCAGTACTTC
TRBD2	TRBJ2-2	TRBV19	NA	CASNRAGGARAGELFF	TGTGCCAGTAACCGGGCGGGGGGCGCAAGGGCCGGGGAGCTGTTTTTT
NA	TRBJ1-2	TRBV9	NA	CASSLGEGYGYTF	TGTGCCAGCAGCCTGGGGGAGGGCTATGGCTACACCTTC
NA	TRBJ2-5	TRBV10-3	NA	CATKGVAEQETQYF	TGTGCCACCAAAGGGGTAGCGGAACAAGAGACCCAGTACTTC
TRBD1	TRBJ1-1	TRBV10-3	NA	CAISETQGARTEAFF	TGTGCCATCAGTGAGACCCAGGGGGCGAGAACTGAAGCTTTCTTT
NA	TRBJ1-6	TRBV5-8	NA	CASSWAGQIYNSPLHF	TGTGCCAGCAGCTGGGCGGGGCAGATATATAATTCACCCCTCCACTTT
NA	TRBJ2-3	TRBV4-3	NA	CASSHRQPGPYLDTQYF	TGCGCCAGCAGCCACCGCCAACCGGGTCCCTACCTAGATACGCAGTATTTT
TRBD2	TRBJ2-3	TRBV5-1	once	CASNNGGRTDTQYF	TGCGCCAGCAACAACGGGGGGAGGACAGATACGCAGTATTTT
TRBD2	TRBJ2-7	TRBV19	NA	CASSVTSGGIHEQYF	TGTGCCAGTAGCGTAACTAGCGGGGGGATCCACGAGCAGTACTTC
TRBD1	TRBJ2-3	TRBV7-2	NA	CASSRDRGTDTQYF	TGTGCCAGCAGCCGGGACAGGGGCACAGATACGCAGTATTTT
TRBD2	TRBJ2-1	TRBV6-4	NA	CASSQSPSGGRYNEQFF	TGTGCCAGCAGTCAGTCCCCTAGCGGGGGGCGCTACAATGAGCAGTTCTTC
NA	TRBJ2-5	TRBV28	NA	CATGGVETQYF	TGTGCCACCGGCGGGGTGGAGACCCAGTACTTC
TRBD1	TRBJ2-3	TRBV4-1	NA	CASSLGGPDTQYF	TGCGCCAGCAGCCTAGGGGGCCCAGATACGCAGTATTTT
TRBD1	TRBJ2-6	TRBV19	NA	CASIGDSTLSGANVLTF	TGTGCCAGTATCGGGGACAGCACTCTCTCTGGGGCCAACGTCCTGACTTTC
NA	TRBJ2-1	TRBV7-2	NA	CASSLALGSRGQFF	TGTGCCAGCAGCTTAGCGCTAGGGAGCCGTGGGCAGTTCTTC
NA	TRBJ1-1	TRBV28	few	CASPPHRNTEAFF	TGTGCCAGCCCCCCCCACAGGAACACTGAAGCTTTCTTT
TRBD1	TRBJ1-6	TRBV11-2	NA	CASSPRQGTSPLHF	TGTGCCAGCAGCCCTCGACAGGGAACTTCACCCCTCCACTTT
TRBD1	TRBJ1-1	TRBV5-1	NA	CASSPGQDRLNTEAFF	TGCGCCAGCAGCCCTGGACAGGATCGATTGAACACTGAAGCTTTCTTT
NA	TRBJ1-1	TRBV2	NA	CASRADINTEAFF	TGTGCCAGCAGGGCCGACATTAACACTGAAGCTTTCTTT
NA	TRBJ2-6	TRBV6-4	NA	CASSDSMAADGANVLTF	TGTGCCAGCAGTGACTCTATGGCGGCCGACGGGGCCAACGTCCTGACTTTC
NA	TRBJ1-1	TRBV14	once	CASSRGEAEAFF	TGTGCCAGCAGCCGGGGCGAGGCTGAAGCTTTCTTT
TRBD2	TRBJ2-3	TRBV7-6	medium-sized	CASSLSGGALADTQYF	TGTGCCAGCAGCTTAAGCGGGGGGGCCCTGGCAGATACGCAGTATTTT
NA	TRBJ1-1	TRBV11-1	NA	CASSLATPNTEAFF	TGTGCCAGCAGCTTAGCAACACCGAACACTGAAGCTTTCTTT